The 21 T cell receptor beta chains below come from one sample, sequenced in a study of technical replicates of blood from a handful of donors (dated by TCRdb to about 2017). Library creation used the immunoSEQ multiplex PCR assay. Entries here come from immuneACCESS through TCRdb and include only in-frame sequences with V and J called. Some clones fail to appear in such tables; in the studies checked, an unresolved V gene covers under half of the shortfall, and the cause of the remainder is unknown. The sample table records 55,000 to 75,000 clones; roughly 90% of these occur just once. Over 0.35% of the sample belongs to the ten largest clones. The sample taken for sequencing was T cells isolated from PBMCs. The receptors were sampled from a human donor in good health.

The chain couples TRBV6-6 to TRBJ1-4; 7 bases are shared with TRBD1. The CDR3 has 14 amino acids. The trim removed 2 bases at V and 6 bases at J, leaving 3 bases unmatched. The V gene's germline CDR1 is MNHNY and CDR2 SVGAGI (reference sequence). The CDR3 DNA reads TGTGCCAGCAGTTACCCTGGACAGGATGAAAAACTGTTTTTT. Translated, it gives CASSYPGQDEKLFF.

The CDR3 here is CASSSYSFSPFSYEQYF. The CDR3 nucleotides are TGTGCCAGCAGCTCTTACAGCTTTTCGCCTTTCTCCTACGAGCAGTACTTC. The gene calls are TRBV5-6 and TRBJ2-7, with D unresolved. Germline V gives CDR1 SGHDT, CDR2 YYEEEE. The CDR3 extends over 17 amino acids. Deletions cut 3 bases from V and 0 bases from J, with 19 bases between.

In this sample, this clone turned up once. The chain employs TRBV6-5 and TRBJ2-2; perhaps TRBD1 as D (6 bases). Per the germline V gene, CDR1 is MNHEY and CDR2 is SVGAGI. This CDR3 contains 14 residues. Trimming removed 2 bases at V and 8 bases at J, with 12 bases between. In DNA, the CDR3 is TGTGCCAGCAGTTACCAGGGGCTGAATGGGGAGCTGTTTTTT. It translates to CASSYQGLNGELFF.

The chain uses TRBV20-1 and TRBJ1-2; a weak D match, TRBD1 (6 bases). Germline CDR1 DFQATT, CDR2 SNEGSKA (reference sequence). CDR3 size: 11 residues. Trimming removed 1 base at V and 9 bases at J, with 9 bases between. The CDR3 loop is CSARATGSYTF. DNA of the CDR3: TGCAGTGCTAGAGCTACAGGGAGCTACACCTTC.

This sequence joins TRBV4-3 and TRBJ1-1, with unresolved D. Germline V gene lookup returns CDR1 LGHNA and CDR2 YSLEER. The CDR3 covers 13 residues. Trimming stripped 0 bases from V and 7 bases from J, with 9 bases between. The CDR3 loop reads CASSQESFLEAFF. The DNA of the CDR3 is TGCGCCAGCAGCCAAGAGTCCTTTCTTGAAGCTTTCTTT.

In DNA, the CDR3 is TGTGCCAGCAGGCGCGGGACAGGGGCGTACGAGCAGTACTTC. Its protein product is CASRRGTGAYEQYF. V is TRBV5-6 and J is TRBJ2-7; 10 bases map to TRBD1. Per the germline V gene, CDR1 is SGHDT and CDR2 is YYEEEE. This CDR3 is built from 14 residues. V lost 5 bases to trimming and J lost 4 bases; unmatched junction nucleotides: 6. Full variable domain (outside the CDR3, taken from reference TRBV5-6 and TRBJ2-7): DAGVTQSPTHLIKTRGQQVTLRCSPKSGHDTVSWYQQALGQGPQFIFQYYEEEERQRGNFPDRFSGHQFPNYSSELNVNALLLGDSALYLCASRRGTGAYEQYFGPGTRLTVT.

This clone appeared once. The rearrangement joins TRBV9 to TRBJ2-1; 8 nucleotides line up with TRBD2. The germline V gene has CDR1 SGDLS and CDR2 YYNGEE. This CDR3 has 16 residues. Trimming removed 0 bases from V and 3 bases from J; junction bases left unmatched: 5. In nucleotides, the CDR3 is TGTGCCAGCAGCGTAGGGAGCGGGAGAGGCTACAATGAGCAGTTCTTC. Amino acid sequence: CASSVGSGRGYNEQFF. Full variable domain (outside the CDR3, taken from reference TRBV9 and TRBJ2-1): DSGVTQTPKHLITATGQRVTLRCSPRSGDLSVYWYQQSLDQGLQFLIQYYNGEERAKGNILERFSAQQFPDLHSELNLSSLELGDSALYFCASSVGSGRGYNEQFFGPGTRLTVL.

The rearrangement uses TRBV7-2 and TRBJ2-7; 13 bases line up with TRBD2. The CDR3 extends over 15 amino acids. Trimming cost V 4 bases and J 6 bases; bases outside gene matches: 6. Germline CDR1 and CDR2: SGHTA and FQGNSA. The CDR3 spells CASSSMGLAGSEQYF. In DNA form, the CDR3 reads TGTGCCAGCAGCTCGATGGGACTAGCGGGAAGCGAGCAGTACTTC.

J is TRBJ2-3 and V is TRBV25-1; the match to TRBD1 covers 7 bases. CDR3 length equals 14 residues. With 8 bases clipped from V and 4 bases from J, the junction kept 9 bases outside the gene matches. From germline, CDR1 is MGHDK and CDR2 SYGVNS. CDR3 DNA: TGTGCCAGCCGACCCTCTGGACAGGCAGATACGCAGTATTTT. This translates into CASRPSGQADTQYF.

The chain is built from TRBV5-4 and TRBJ2-3; 7 bases are shared with TRBD2. This CDR3 has 15 residues. V lost 0 bases to trimming and J lost 2 bases; unmatched junction nucleotides: 3. Germline CDR1 is SGHNT and CDR2 is YYREEE (reference sequence). The CDR3 nucleotides read TGTGCCAGCAGCTTGGCGACTAGCTACACAGATACGCAGTATTTT. Translated, it gives CASSLATSYTDTQYF.

The gene calls are TRBV9 and TRBJ1-5; D is perhaps TRBD1 (6 bases). This CDR3 spans 15 amino acids. Germline V gene data show CDR1 as SGDLS and CDR2 as YYNGEE. Trimming shortened V by 4 bases and J by 8 bases, and 19 bases separated the two germline ends. In DNA form, the CDR3 reads TGTGCCAGCAGCCCGACTGACAGGCTCCAGGAGCCCCAGCATTTT. Amino acid sequence: CASSPTDRLQEPQHF.

This clone was counted between two and nine times. The chain uses TRBV2 and TRBJ1-1; D is perhaps TRBD1 (6 bases). V dropped 6 bases and J dropped 11 bases, with 16 bases sitting between them. The CDR3 totals 12 residues. In germline, CDR1 is SNHLY, CDR2 FYNNEI. This CDR3 reads CASRVDRGAAFF. The DNA for the CDR3 is TGTGCCAGCAGGGTGGACAGAGGCGCTGCTTTCTTT.

This clone was picked up one time. The CDR3: CASSRVGNQPQHF. DNA of the CDR3: TGTGCCAGCAGCAGAGTTGGTAATCAGCCCCAGCATTTT. J is TRBJ1-5 and V is TRBV5-6; D not resolved. Germline V gene sequence: CDR1 SGHDT, CDR2 YYEEEE. This CDR3 contains 13 residues. V dropped 4 bases and J dropped 4 bases, with 9 bases sitting between them.

In its sample, this clone was seen once. This rearrangement joins TRBV13 to TRBJ2-7; D uncertain. The V and J ends lost 5 bases and 0 bases respectively, with 11 bases between them. The length of the CDR3 is 14 residues. CDR1 is PRHDT, CDR2 FYEKMQ, per germline (reference sequence). The CDR3 is CASSPSRSSYEQYF. For the CDR3, the DNA is TGTGCCAGCAGCCCGAGTCGTAGCTCCTACGAGCAGTACTTC. Using reference TRBV13 and TRBJ2-7 for the parts outside the CDR3, the full variable domain is AAGVIQSPRHLIKEKRETATLKCYPIPRHDTVYWYQQGPGQDPQFLISFYEKMQSDKGSIPDRFSAQQFSDYHSELNMSSLELGDSALYFCASSPSRSSYEQYFGPGTRLTVT.

CDR3 residues: CASSSPSFRQNQYF. The CDR3 DNA reads as TGTGCCAGCAGCTCCCCGTCCTTTAGACAGAATCAGTACTTC. The chain links TRBV7-8 to TRBJ2-4; a weak D match, TRBD1 (5 bases). Per germline, CDR1 SGHVS and CDR2 FQNEAQ. This CDR3 spans 14 amino acids. The ends were cut back, 4 bases at V and 12 bases at J, with 19 bases in the middle.

This clone was counted a single time. The chain joins TRBV28 to TRBJ1-2; D gene unclear. From germline, CDR1 is MDHEN and CDR2 SYDVKM. The CDR3 extends over 13 amino acids. V lost 2 bases and J lost 5, with 9 bases in between. CDR3: CASSLIGRYGYTF. The CDR3 DNA sequence: TGTGCCAGCAGTTTAATAGGCAGGTATGGCTACACCTTC.

The rearrangement uses TRBV9 and TRBJ2-7, with 8 bases fitting TRBD2. J lost 5 bases, V lost 2 bases, and 6 bases had no gene match. Germline lookup yields CDR1 SGDLS and CDR2 YYNGEE. CDR3 length equals 14 residues. The CDR3 spells CASSVGGTSDEQYF. In DNA, the CDR3 is TGTGCCAGCAGCGTTGGCGGGACTAGTGACGAGCAGTACTTC.

V is TRBV20-1 and J is TRBJ1-5, with no clear D. Trimming removed 3 bases at V and 7 bases at J, with 4 bases between. In germline, CDR1 is DFQATT, CDR2 SNEGSKA (reference sequence). CDR3 length: 10 residues. CDR3 sequence (DNA): TGCAGTGCTAGCCAGCAGCCCCAGCATTTT. It specifies CSASQQPQHF.

V and J are TRBV12-5 and TRBJ2-1; possible D gene TRBD2, 5 bases. Trimming took off 5 bases at V and 4 bases at J, with 15 bases between the two ends. The CDR3 runs 15 residues. The germline gives CDR1 LGHNT, CDR2 FRNRAP. CDR3: CASGPRIAPYNEQFF. The CDR3 nucleotides read TGTGCTAGTGGTCCCCGGATAGCGCCATACAATGAGCAGTTCTTC.

The chain recombines TRBV27 with TRBJ1-1; TRBD1 aligns across 8 bases. The germline CDR1 and CDR2 sequences are MNHEY and SMNVEV (reference sequence). This CDR3 is built from 17 residues. V gave up 3 bases and J gave up 0 bases; unmatched junction bases: 9. Here the CDR3 reads CASSFRQGARLNTEAFF. The CDR3 DNA reads TGTGCCAGCAGTTTCAGGCAGGGGGCTCGTTTGAACACTGAAGCTTTCTTT.

The rearrangement joins TRBV2 to TRBJ2-5, with D maybe TRBD2 (5 bases). Trimming shortened V by 2 bases and J by 5 bases, and 15 bases separated the two germline ends. Germline CDR1 and CDR2: SNHLY and FYNNEI. The CDR3 has 15 amino acids. The CDR3 coding sequence is TGTGCCAGCAGTGAACGGGGTTTCGAGGAGGAGACCCAGTACTTC. Its protein is CASSERGFEEETQYF. The full variable domain, its missing parts supplied by reference TRBV2 and TRBJ2-5, is EPEVTQTPSHQVTQMGQEVILRCVPISNHLYFYWYRQILGQKVEFLVSFYNNEISEKSEIFDDQFSVERPDGSNFTLKIRSTKLEDSAMYFCASSERGFEEETQYFGPGTRLLVL.